These 24 T cell receptor beta chains were all obtained from the same sample, sequenced in a study of blood T cell repertoires in COVID-19. Clones were sequenced by immunoSEQ multiplex PCR, and TCRdb holds only the in-frame ones, with some missing. The table shows approximately 100,000 clones, with approximately 80% occurring only once. Sequenced: peripheral blood. These TCRs come from a human donor in a cohort sampled during active or convalescent COVID-19.

A note on this clone: Other DNA sequences in the sample encode the same CDR3. V and J are TRBV6-6 and TRBJ1-3, with D hard to call. CDR3 length: 14 residues. From germline, CDR1 is MNHNY and CDR2 SVGAGI (reference sequence). The V end was cut by 3 bases, the J end by 1 base, with 7 bases between. Here the CDR3 DNA reads TGTGCCAGCAGTTATGAAGCTTCTGGAAACACCATATATTTT. This gives the protein CASSYEASGNTIYF.

The chain uses TRBV24-1 and TRBJ1-2, with D perhaps TRBD1 (6 bases). The ends were cut back, 4 bases at V and 4 bases at J, with 12 bases in the middle. This CDR3 spans 14 amino acids. CDR1 is KGHDR and CDR2 is SFDVKD in the germline V gene. The CDR3 sequence is CATSEGQSSYGYTF. DNA for the CDR3: TGTGCCACCAGTGAAGGACAGTCGAGCTATGGCTACACCTTC.

The V call is TRBV10-3, the J call TRBJ1-5, with D possibly TRBD1 on 6 matching bases. Germline V gene lookup returns CDR1 ENHRY and CDR2 SYGVKD. The V gene lost 9 bases and the J gene lost 3 bases, with 12 bases spanning the gap. CDR3 size: 13 residues. The CDR3 bases are TGTGCCATTAAGGGGGATAACAATCAGCCCCAGCATTTT. The encoded protein is CAIKGDNNQPQHF.

The chain combines TRBV5-4 with TRBJ1-2, with D possibly matching TRBD1 (5 bases). V lost 1 base and J lost 5, with 15 bases in between. Germline V gives CDR1 SGHNT, CDR2 YYREEE (reference sequence). This CDR3 comprises 15 residues. The CDR3 reads CASSLKAAGGYGYTF. DNA of the CDR3: TGTGCCAGCAGCTTGAAAGCGGCCGGGGGGTATGGCTACACCTTC.

The sample holds a few counts of this clone. J is TRBJ2-1 and V is TRBV2; TRBD2 might be the D (5 bases). This CDR3 is 13 amino acids long. Trimming took off 8 bases at V and 4 bases at J, with 12 bases between the two ends. The germline V gene encodes CDR1 SNHLY and CDR2 FYNNEI. For the CDR3, the DNA is TGTGCCAGCGAACGGGGTTCTTACAATGAGCAGTTCTTC. It yields the protein CASERGSYNEQFF.

The rearrangement uses TRBV18 and TRBJ1-3; D uncertain. The CDR3 consists of 11 residues. Germline V gene sequence: CDR1 KGHSH, CDR2 LQKENI. The germline V and J ends were trimmed by 5 bases and 8 bases, with 7 bases remaining between them. The CDR3 protein is CASSNRDTIYF. The DNA of the CDR3 is TGTGCCAGCTCAAACCGGGACACCATATATTTT.

V is TRBV13 and J is TRBJ1-2; tentatively, D is TRBD1 (6 bases). From germline, CDR1 is PRHDT and CDR2 FYEKMQ (reference sequence). The CDR3 loop spans 18 amino acids. Trimming cost V 1 base and J 4 bases, with 22 bases left between them. CDR3 coding DNA: TGTGCCAGCAGCTTAGTAGGGACAAGATCACCGAGGGCCTATGGCTACACCTTC. It specifies CASSLVGTRSPRAYGYTF.

The rearrangement joins TRBV6-5 to TRBJ1-5; D is possibly TRBD1 (6 bases). CDR1 and CDR2 from the germline V gene are MNHEY and SVGAGI. The CDR3 loop spans 15 amino acids. V lost 6 bases to trimming and J lost 3 bases, with 15 bases between them. In DNA, the CDR3 is TGTGCCAGCAGGACCCAGACAGGACTCAATCAGCCCCAGCATTTT. It specifies CASRTQTGLNQPQHF.

The rearrangement joins TRBV10-2 to TRBJ1-2, with a weak D call TRBD1 (6 bases). Trimming removed 3 bases from V and 6 bases from J, with 20 bases in between. CDR1 is WSHSY, CDR2 SAAADI, per germline. The CDR3 loop spans 16 amino acids. The CDR3 DNA reads TGCGCCAGCAGTGACCTTCCCCAACAGGGCAGGGATGGCTACACCTTC. It is translated as CASSDLPQQGRDGYTF.

V is TRBV6-6 and J is TRBJ1-1; D unresolved. The CDR3 extends over 14 amino acids. V lost 6 bases and J 5 bases, leaving 16 bases between the germline ends. Per germline, CDR1 MNHNY and CDR2 SVGAGI (reference sequence). For the CDR3, the DNA is TGTGCCAGCAGGGTCCCGGGTGAGGTGACTGAAGCTTTCTTT. Its protein product is CASRVPGEVTEAFF.

The rearrangement uses TRBV5-4 and TRBJ1-3; 7 bases agree with TRBD1. Per the germline V gene, CDR1 is SGHNT and CDR2 is YYREEE (reference sequence). This CDR3 contains 14 residues. V shed 5 bases, J shed 2 bases, and the junction held 4 bases outside the gene matches. This CDR3 reads CASRSGTAGNTIYF. The CDR3 region has the DNA TGTGCCAGCAGATCCGGGACAGCTGGAAACACCATATATTTT.

The V gene is TRBV4-2, the J gene TRBJ1-2, with 10 bases that match TRBD1. V lost 2 bases, J lost 2 bases, and 5 bases stayed unmatched. The CDR3 totals 16 residues. Germline V gene lookup returns CDR1 LGHNA and CDR2 YNFKEQ. CDR3 amino acids: CASSQRQGAVNYGYTF. DNA for the CDR3: TGTGCCAGCAGCCAAAGACAGGGGGCGGTAAACTATGGCTACACCTTC.

DNA for the CDR3: TGCAGCGCCCTACAGGGGGCAGAGAACACTGAAGCTTTCTTT. Translating gives CSALQGAENTEAFF. V gene TRBV29-1 combines with J gene TRBJ1-1; TRBD1 matches 9 bases. The V and J ends lost 7 bases and 1 base, in that order; junction bases with no gene match: 7. The CDR3 runs 14 residues. Germline V CDR1 and CDR2: SQVTM, ANQGSEA.

V gene TRBV12-5 combines with J gene TRBJ2-5; a possible D gene is TRBD2 (5 bases). The CDR3 is 13 amino acids. The V gene lost 0 bases and the J gene lost 5 bases, with 7 bases spanning the gap. CDR1 is LGHNT and CDR2 is FRNRAP in the germline V gene. CDR3 sequence reads: CASGLVGGETQYF. CDR3 coding DNA: TGTGCTAGTGGTTTGGTGGGCGGGGAGACCCAGTACTTC.

The chain is built from TRBV5-1 and TRBJ2-1; 9 bases are shared with TRBD2. The CDR3 is made up of 16 amino acids. Germline V gene sequence: CDR1 SGHRS, CDR2 YFSETQ. V lost 2 bases to trimming and J lost 1 base; unmatched junction nucleotides: 4. CDR3 sequence (DNA): TGCGCCAGCAGCTTTAGGGCGGGGGGGTCCTACAATGAGCAGTTCTTC. Translated: CASSFRAGGSYNEQFF.

The chain employs TRBV25-1 and TRBJ1-1; TRBD1 agrees at 7 bases. The germline gives CDR1 MGHDK, CDR2 SYGVNS. Trimming at V came to 4 bases and at J to 4 bases, leaving 9 bases not matched to a gene. The CDR3 has 15 residues. The CDR3 nucleotides are TGTGCCAGCAGTGGCCCGACAGGGATCGTCACTGAAGCTTTCTTT. It yields the protein CASSGPTGIVTEAFF.

This chain connects TRBV5-1 to TRBJ2-1, with D possibly TRBD1 on 6 matching bases. Trimming shortened V by 4 bases and J by 12 bases, and 14 bases separated the two germline ends. CDR1 SGHRS and CDR2 YFSETQ come from the germline V gene. The CDR3 is made up of 12 amino acids. CDR3 residues: CASSQPPGVQFF. The DNA of the CDR3 is TGCGCCAGCAGCCAGCCCCCAGGGGTGCAGTTCTTC.

J is TRBJ1-2 and V is TRBV19, with no clear D. The germline gives CDR1 LNHDA, CDR2 SQIVND (reference sequence). Trimming removed 6 bases from V and 8 bases from J, with 16 bases in between. The CDR3 totals 13 residues. CDR3 sequence (DNA): TGTGCCAGTAGGTCACCCGGAGGGTACGGCTACACCTTC. It translates to CASRSPGGYGYTF.

This chain connects TRBV3-1 (or the pseudogene TRBV3-2) to TRBJ2-5, with D possibly TRBD2 on 5 matching bases. Between the trimmed V and J ends, which lost 0 bases and 8 bases, there was a span of 10 bases. CDR1 is LGHDT, CDR2 YNNKEL, per germline (reference sequence). This CDR3 has 13 amino acids. CDR3 DNA sequence: TGTGCCAGCAGCCAAGATTCGGGGAGTACCCAGTACTTC. Translated: CASSQDSGSTQYF.

As regards this clone: One end of the junction varies from germline; a read error may be responsible. This chain joins TRBV3-1 (or the pseudogene TRBV3-2) and TRBJ2-7; the match to TRBD1 covers 7 bases. CDR1 and CDR2 (germline): LGHDT, YNNKEL (reference sequence). CDR3 length equals 16 residues. CDR3 loop: CANSQRGRDSSYEQYF. As DNA, the CDR3 is TGTGCCAACAGCCAAAGAGGACGGGACAGCTCCTACGAGCAGTACTTC.

The chain joins TRBV29-1 to TRBJ2-2; D call uncertain. Germline V gives CDR1 SQVTM, CDR2 ANQGSEA. Trimming removed 8 bases at V and 10 bases at J, with 5 bases between. CDR3 size: 8 residues. CDR3 loop: CSPQELFF. The CDR3 DNA sequence: TGCAGCCCACAGGAGCTGTTTTTT.

The genes are TRBV10-3 and TRBJ2-7, with D tentatively TRBD2 (7 bases). With 11 bases removed from V and 6 bases from J, the gap between germline ends came to 20 bases. CDR1 and CDR2 from the germline V gene are ENHRY and SYGVKD. The CDR3 has 13 residues. The CDR3 here is CAVQTTGGREQYF. In nucleotides, the CDR3 is TGTGCCGTTCAGACGACCGGGGGGCGCGAGCAGTACTTC.

The genes are TRBV5-1 and TRBJ1-1, with a possible D match to TRBD1 (5 bases). Trimming left V 1 base short and J 3 bases short, with 13 bases between. The germline V gene has CDR1 SGHRS and CDR2 YFSETQ. The CDR3 contains 15 residues. The CDR3 nucleotides are TGCGCCAGCAGCTTGATAAGGGGCAGGGACACTGAAGCTTTCTTT. Its protein product is CASSLIRGRDTEAFF.

This chain joins TRBV5-1 and TRBJ1-6; 7 nucleotides agree with TRBD1. Germline CDR1 and CDR2: SGHRS and YFSETQ. This CDR3 comprises 16 residues. Trimming removed 3 bases from V and 0 bases from J; junction bases left unmatched: 3. The CDR3 coding sequence is TGCGCCAGCAGCTCGACAGGGAGCTCCTATAATTCACCCCTCCACTTT. Residues: CASSSTGSSYNSPLHF.